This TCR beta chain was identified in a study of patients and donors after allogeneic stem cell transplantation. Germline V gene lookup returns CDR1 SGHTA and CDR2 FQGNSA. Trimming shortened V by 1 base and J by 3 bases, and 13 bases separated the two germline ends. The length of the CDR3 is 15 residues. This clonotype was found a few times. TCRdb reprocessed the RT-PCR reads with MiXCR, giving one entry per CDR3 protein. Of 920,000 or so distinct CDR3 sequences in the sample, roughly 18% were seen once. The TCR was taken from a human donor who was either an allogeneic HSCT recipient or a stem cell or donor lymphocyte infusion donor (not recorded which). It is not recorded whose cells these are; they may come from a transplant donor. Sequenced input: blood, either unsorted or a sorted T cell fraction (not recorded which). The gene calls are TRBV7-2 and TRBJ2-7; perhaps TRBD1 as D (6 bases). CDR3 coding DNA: TGTGCCAGCAGCTTAGAGCAGGGACACTACTACGAGCAGTACTTC. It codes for CASSLEQGHYYEQYF.